This entry features one T cell receptor (beta chain) sequence. This specimen belongs to a study of T cell changes during pregnancy in multiple sclerosis. Assay: immunoSEQ multiplex PCR; the TCRdb copy retains only in-frame clones and omits some. The sample has over 80,000 clones, about nine tenths seen once; the top ten hold 0.7% to 0.9%. This receptor was taken from a female donor in good health, enrolled as a control in a pregnancy study. The sequences come from peripheral blood, collected in the second trimester of pregnancy.

The CDR3 is CASSSSGYQPQHF. The CDR3 DNA is TGTGCCAGTAGTTCGTCGGGTTATCAGCCCCAGCATTTT. The gene calls are TRBV19 and TRBJ1-5; the D is unclear. V gave up 5 bases and J gave up 5 bases, with 10 bases separating them. Germline assignment: CDR1 LNHDA and CDR2 SQIVND (reference sequence). This CDR3 has 13 residues.